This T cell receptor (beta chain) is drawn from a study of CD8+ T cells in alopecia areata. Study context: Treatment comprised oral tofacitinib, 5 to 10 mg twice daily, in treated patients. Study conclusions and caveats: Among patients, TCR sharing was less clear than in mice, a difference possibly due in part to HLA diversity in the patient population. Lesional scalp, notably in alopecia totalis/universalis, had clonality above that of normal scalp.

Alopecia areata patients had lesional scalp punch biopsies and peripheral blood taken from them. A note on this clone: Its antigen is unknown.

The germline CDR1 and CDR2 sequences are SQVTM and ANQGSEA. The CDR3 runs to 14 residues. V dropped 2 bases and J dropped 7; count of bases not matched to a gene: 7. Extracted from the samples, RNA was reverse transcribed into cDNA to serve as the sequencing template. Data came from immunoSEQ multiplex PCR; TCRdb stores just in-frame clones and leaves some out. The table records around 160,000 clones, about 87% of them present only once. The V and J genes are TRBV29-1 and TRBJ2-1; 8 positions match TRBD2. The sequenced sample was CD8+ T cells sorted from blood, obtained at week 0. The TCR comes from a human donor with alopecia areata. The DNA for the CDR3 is TGCAGCGTTGAAACGGGAGGGCCTGATAATGAGCAGTTCTTC. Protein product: CSVETGGPDNEQFF.